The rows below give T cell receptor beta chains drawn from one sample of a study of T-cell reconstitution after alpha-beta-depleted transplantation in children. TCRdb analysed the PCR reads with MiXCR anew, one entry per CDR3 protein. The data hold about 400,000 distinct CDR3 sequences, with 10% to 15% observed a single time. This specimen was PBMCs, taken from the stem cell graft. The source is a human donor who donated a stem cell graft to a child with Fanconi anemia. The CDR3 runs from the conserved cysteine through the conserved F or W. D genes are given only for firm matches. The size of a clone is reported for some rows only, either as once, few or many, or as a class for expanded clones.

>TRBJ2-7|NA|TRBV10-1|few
CASSDGSATYEQYF
TGCGCCAGCAGTGACGGGTCAGCCACCTACGAGCAGTACTTC
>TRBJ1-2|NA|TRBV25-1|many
CASSEYQGGRDGYTF
TGTGCCAGCAGTGAATATCAGGGTGGTAGGGATGGCTACACCTTC
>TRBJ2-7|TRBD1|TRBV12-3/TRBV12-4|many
CASTLDRGYEQYF
TGTGCCAGCACCCTAGACAGGGGTTACGAGCAGTACTTC
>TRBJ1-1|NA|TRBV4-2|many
CASSPAGVNTEAFF
TGTGCCAGCAGCCCAGCGGGTGTGAACACTGAAGCTTTCTTT
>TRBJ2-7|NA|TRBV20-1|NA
CSARDSRGATYEQYF
TGCAGTGCTAGGGACTCCAGGGGGGCCACCTACGAGCAGTACTTC
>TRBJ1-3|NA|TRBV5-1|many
CASSVGRNSGNTIYF
TGCGCCAGCAGCGTGGGGCGCAACTCTGGAAACACCATATATTTT
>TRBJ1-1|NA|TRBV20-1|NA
CSATREGVGEAFF
TGCAGTGCTACGAGGGAGGGGGTAGGTGAAGCTTTCTTT
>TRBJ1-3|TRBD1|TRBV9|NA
CASSVSPGTAGNTIYF
TGTGCCAGCAGCGTATCCCCCGGGACAGCTGGAAACACCATATATTTT
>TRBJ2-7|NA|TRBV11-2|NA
CASSRDRQTHEQYF
TGTGCCAGCAGCCGCGACCGACAAACCCACGAGCAGTACTTC
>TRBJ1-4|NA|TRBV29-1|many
CSATERPGEKLFF
TGCAGCGCTACGGAGAGGCCAGGTGAAAAACTGTTTTTT
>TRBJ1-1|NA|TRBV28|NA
CASRSDQREAFF
TGTGCCAGCAGATCTGATCAGAGGGAAGCTTTCTTT
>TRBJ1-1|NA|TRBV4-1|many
CASSQVGTEAFF
TGCGCCAGCAGCCAAGTGGGTACTGAAGCTTTCTTT
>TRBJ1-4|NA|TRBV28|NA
CASSWAGTVMRKLFF
TGTGCCAGCAGTTGGGCAGGAACAGTAATGAGGAAACTGTTTTTT
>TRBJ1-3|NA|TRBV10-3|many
CATRDFPDESSGNTIYF
TGTGCCACCAGGGATTTTCCGGACGAAAGCTCTGGAAACACCATATATTTT
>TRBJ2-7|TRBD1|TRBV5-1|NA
CASSSQGEYEQYF
TGCGCCAGCAGCTCACAGGGGGAGTACGAGCAGTACTTC
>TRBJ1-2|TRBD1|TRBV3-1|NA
CASSQATGGSYGYTF
TGTGCCAGCAGCCAAGCTACAGGGGGTTCCTATGGCTACACCTTC
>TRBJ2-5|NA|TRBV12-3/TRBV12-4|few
CASSPSPTGTQYF
TGTGCCAGCAGTCCTAGCCCGACAGGGACCCAGTACTTC
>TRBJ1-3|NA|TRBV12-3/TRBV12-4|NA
CASSLMGGAGNTIYF
TGTGCCAGCAGTTTGATGGGGGGAGCTGGAAACACCATATATTTT
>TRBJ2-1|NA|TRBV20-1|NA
CSAHPGRGDNEQFF
TGCAGTGCTCACCCGGGACGGGGAGACAATGAGCAGTTCTTC
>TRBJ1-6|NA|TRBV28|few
CASSHDGSSYNSPLHF
TGTGCCAGCAGCCACGACGGATCTTCCTATAATTCACCCCTCCACTTT
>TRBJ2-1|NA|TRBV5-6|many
CASSRPSGEQFF
TGTGCCAGCAGCCGCCCCAGTGGTGAGCAGTTCTTC
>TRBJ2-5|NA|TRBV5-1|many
CASSLAPGQRETQYF
TGCGCCAGCAGCTTGGCACCAGGTCAGCGAGAGACCCAGTACTTC
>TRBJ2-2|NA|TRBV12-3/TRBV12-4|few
CASSLSSARELFF
TGTGCCAGCAGTCTTTCTTCTGCCCGGGAGCTGTTTTTT
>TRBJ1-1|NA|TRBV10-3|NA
CAIGKDTGGYEAFF
TGTGCCATCGGTAAAGATACGGGGGGATATGAAGCTTTCTTT
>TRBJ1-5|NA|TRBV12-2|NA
CASRLGPGNQPQHF
TGTGCAAGTCGCTTAGGACCGGGGAATCAGCCCCAGCATTTT
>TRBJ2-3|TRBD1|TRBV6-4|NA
CASSVTGGADTQYF
TGTGCCAGCAGTGTAACAGGGGGCGCAGATACGCAGTATTTT
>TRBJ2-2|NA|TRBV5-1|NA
CASSLGGSRNTGELFF
TGCGCCAGCAGCTTAGGCGGGTCTAGGAACACCGGGGAGCTGTTTTTT
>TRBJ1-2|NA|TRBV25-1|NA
CASSDNYYGYTF
TGTGCCAGCAGCGACAACTACTATGGCTACACCTTC
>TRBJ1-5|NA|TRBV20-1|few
CSARGGRVNQPQHF
TGCAGTGCTAGAGGGGGCCGGGTGAATCAGCCCCAGCATTTT
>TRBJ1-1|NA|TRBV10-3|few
CAISLPGVNTEAFF
TGTGCCATCAGCCTCCCCGGTGTGAACACTGAAGCTTTCTTT
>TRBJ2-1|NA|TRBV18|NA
CASSPRQLNEQFF
TGTGCCAGCTCACCACGGCAGCTAAATGAGCAGTTCTTC
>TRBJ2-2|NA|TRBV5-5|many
CASSLARTANTGELFF
TGTGCCAGCAGCTTGGCCAGAACAGCCAACACCGGGGAGCTGTTTTTT
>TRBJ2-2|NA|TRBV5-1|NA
CASSLATRTVSSTGELFF
TGCGCCAGCAGCTTGGCGACCAGGACAGTATCGTCCACCGGGGAGCTGTTTTTT